This T cell receptor beta chain came from a study of T cell responses to AZD1222 COVID-19 vaccine. General observations from the study: Repertoire sampling occurred only after the peak T cell response. Elevations in Spike-specific TCR breadth and depth followed administration of two AZD1222 doses. CD4 TCRs associated with vaccination spanned spike, dominating at 160-218 and 743-854. Baseline seropositivity occurred in only a handful of AZD1222 recipients.

About this clone: Antigen: not known.

Sequencing was performed with immunoSEQ multiplex PCR; in TCRdb, only in-frame clones are kept and a portion is missing. Among about 76,000 clones listed, roughly 80% were seen once. The CDR3 extends over 12 amino acids. Germline V gene sequence: CDR1 SQVTM, CDR2 ANQGSEA. V was pared by 6 bases and J by 5 bases, with 13 bases between. The source material was peripheral blood, sampled 28 days after the second dose of the MenACWY control vaccine. The chain is built from TRBV29-1 and TRBJ1-1, with no clear D. The origin of this receptor is an adult who received the MenACWY meningococcal vaccine as a control. CDR3 sequence (DNA): TGCAGCGTCCACAGCTATGGTACTGAAGCTTTCTTT. As protein: CSVHSYGTEAFF.